One sample yielded the 22 T cell receptor beta chains listed below, sequenced in a study of shared clonotypes between healthy human individuals. Libraries were prepared by immunoSEQ multiplex PCR; TCRdb keeps only in-frame clonotypes and omits some of them. The sample carries 2 million to 2.5 million clones, approximately 94% recorded once. The sequencing sample was made of naive CD4+ T cells sorted from blood. The subset denotes: CD45RA+ positively selected. Every receptor here comes from a man aged 18 to 30 in good health.

This chain connects TRBV5-8 to TRBJ2-3; 7 bases are a match to TRBD2. Trimming took 2 bases from V and 3 from J; bases not matched to a gene: 9. Germline V CDR1 and CDR2: SGHTS, YDEGEE. The CDR3 loop spans 16 amino acids. The DNA of the CDR3 is TGTGCCAGCAGCTTTTTGGCGGGAGTTGGGACAGATACGCAGTATTTT. Protein sequence: CASSFLAGVGTDTQYF.

The chain employs TRBV6-1 and TRBJ2-7, with a tentative D call TRBD1 (5 bases). There are 14 residues in the CDR3. Germline V gene sequence: CDR1 MNHNS, CDR2 SASEGT. Trimming stripped 0 bases from V and 9 bases from J, with 15 bases between. The CDR3: CASSEANPGLAQYF. The CDR3 coding sequence is TGTGCCAGCAGTGAAGCCAATCCAGGGCTTGCGCAGTACTTC.

The count of this clone is one. V is TRBV19 and J is TRBJ1-2; TRBD1 aligns across 10 bases. This CDR3 is 15 amino acids long. The V and J ends lost 6 bases and 5 bases, in that order; junction bases with no gene match: 9. Germline V gene lookup returns CDR1 LNHDA and CDR2 SQIVND (reference sequence). CDR3 bases: TGTGCCAGTAGGAGTATGACAGGGGGCGTGTATGGCTACACCTTC. Its translation is CASRSMTGGVYGYTF.

The genes are TRBV5-1 and TRBJ1-1; the D gene is possibly TRBD1 (5 bases). V gave up 4 bases and J gave up 8 bases, with 18 bases separating them. Germline V CDR1 and CDR2: SGHRS, YFSETQ. The CDR3 consists of 14 residues. Written as DNA, the CDR3 is TGCGCCAGCAGCACGGGGGAGTTTTCAGGGGAAGCTTTCTTT. It is translated as CASSTGEFSGEAFF.

The CDR3 DNA sequence: TGTGCCAGTAGTATAGTCAGCTCTGGGGCCAACGTCCTGACTTTC. This encodes CASSIVSSGANVLTF. The chain couples TRBV19 to TRBJ2-6; D not resolved. V lost 1 base and J lost 0, with 4 bases in between. Germline CDR1 LNHDA, CDR2 SQIVND (reference sequence). The CDR3 has 15 amino acids.

The genes are TRBV6-5 and TRBJ2-7; either TRBD1 or TRBD2 may supply D (5 bases each). Trimming stripped 4 bases from V and 0 bases from J, with 10 bases between. Germline lookup yields CDR1 MNHEY and CDR2 SVGAGI. The CDR3 runs to 14 residues. The CDR3 reads CASSFGTDSYEQYF. The CDR3 DNA sequence: TGTGCCAGCAGTTTTGGGACGGACTCCTACGAGCAGTACTTC.

V gene TRBV6-1 combines with J gene TRBJ1-2; the match to TRBD1 covers 7 bases. CDR3 length: 13 residues. CDR1 is MNHNS, CDR2 SASEGT, per germline. V was pared by 5 bases and J by 8 bases, with 8 bases of the junction left unmatched. For the CDR3, the DNA is TGTGCCAGCAGTTGGGGTACAGGGGCGGGCTACACCTTC. Translation: CASSWGTGAGYTF.

This clone was seen a handful of times. This chain links TRBV6-6 with TRBJ2-5, with TRBD2 identical over 7 bases. CDR1 is MNHNY, CDR2 SVGAGI, per germline (reference sequence). The CDR3 consists of 13 residues. The V and J ends lost 2 bases and 5 bases, in that order; junction bases with no gene match: 2. This CDR3 is CASSYAGDETQYF. The CDR3 bases are TGTGCCAGCAGTTACGCGGGAGACGAGACCCAGTACTTC.

As concerns this clone: Other DNA sequences within the sample encode an identical CDR3. J is TRBJ2-2 and V is TRBV20-1; D gene uncertain. From germline, CDR1 is DFQATT and CDR2 SNEGSKA (reference sequence). Trimming took off 6 bases at V and 1 base at J, with 3 bases between the two ends. This CDR3 has 11 residues. The CDR3 DNA is TGCAGTGCAAGGAACACCGGGGAGCTGTTTTTT. It specifies CSARNTGELFF.

The V and J genes are TRBV4-3 and TRBJ1-1; the match to TRBD1 covers 8 bases. The CDR3 consists of 15 residues. Germline trimming cut 3 bases from V and 4 bases from J; bases unmatched to any gene: 7. In germline, CDR1 is LGHNA, CDR2 YSLEER. The CDR3 region has the DNA TGCGCCAGCAGCCAGTTGGACAGGGACGGCACTGAAGCTTTCTTT. It yields the protein CASSQLDRDGTEAFF.

The rearrangement joins TRBV6-6 to TRBJ1-1; D is perhaps TRBD1 (5 bases). The CDR3 contains 14 residues. Deletions cut 2 bases from V and 1 base from J, with 8 bases between. The germline V gene has CDR1 MNHNY and CDR2 SVGAGI (reference sequence). This chain's CDR3 is CASSYNGGNTEAFF. The DNA for the CDR3 is TGTGCCAGCAGTTACAACGGGGGGAACACTGAAGCTTTCTTT.

This sequence joins TRBV2 and TRBJ2-1, with TRBD1 matching over 9 bases. This CDR3 is built from 16 residues. Trimming cost V 6 bases and J 5 bases; bases outside gene matches: 11. Germline V gene sequence: CDR1 SNHLY, CDR2 FYNNEI. CDR3 sequence (DNA): TGTGCCAGCAGCGACGTTTTCCGGGACAGGGACAATGAGCAGTTCTTC. This codes for CASSDVFRDRDNEQFF.

This clone has just a few counts. The chain combines TRBV10-3 with TRBJ2-7, with a tentative D call TRBD1 (6 bases). This CDR3 is built from 14 residues. The germline V and J ends were trimmed by 3 bases and 3 bases, with 12 bases remaining between them. Germline V gene data show CDR1 as ENHRY and CDR2 as SYGVKD. The CDR3 nucleotides read TGTGCCATCAGTGACGCTAACAGGGACTACGAGCAGTACTTC. Its translation is CAISDANRDYEQYF.

This chain joins TRBV2 and TRBJ2-7; D perhaps matches TRBD1 (6 bases). The CDR3 sequence is 14 residues long. V lost 4 bases and J lost 0, with 10 bases in between. Germline values: CDR1 SNHLY, CDR2 FYNNEI. For the CDR3, the DNA is TGTGCCAGCAGTGTGCAGGGGATCTCCTACGAGCAGTACTTC. Amino acid sequence: CASSVQGISYEQYF.

The chain recombines TRBV4-1 with TRBJ2-7; no definite D call. Trimming removed 0 bases at V and 2 bases at J, with 14 bases between. This CDR3 comprises 16 residues. CDR1 is MGHRA, CDR2 YSYEKL, per germline. The CDR3 bases are TGCGCCAGCAGCCAAGATCGTACTATTAGTACCTACGAGCAGTACTTC. Translated: CASSQDRTISTYEQYF.

J is TRBJ2-1 and V is TRBV6-1; the D gene could be TRBD1 or TRBD2 (6 bases each). The germline V gene has CDR1 MNHNS and CDR2 SASEGT. Trimming took off 6 bases at V and 10 bases at J, with 16 bases between the two ends. This CDR3 comprises 13 residues. Here the CDR3 DNA reads TGTGCCAGCAGCGACCAGGGGCGGGGAGAGCAGTTCTTC. Encoded protein: CASSDQGRGEQFF.

The V gene is TRBV28, the J gene TRBJ2-7, with D possibly being TRBD2 (6 bases). V shed 6 bases and J shed 2 bases, with 23 bases lying between them. This CDR3 is 17 amino acids long. Germline CDR1 MDHEN, CDR2 SYDVKM. CDR3 in amino acids: CASSPLGRSLKPYEQYF. The CDR3 nucleotides read TGTGCCAGCAGCCCCCTCGGGAGATCCCTTAAACCCTACGAGCAGTACTTC.

The genes are TRBV6-6 and TRBJ2-3; unclear D gene. The CDR3 is made up of 13 amino acids. The V gene lost 5 bases and the J gene lost 5 bases, with 11 bases spanning the gap. Germline CDR1 MNHNY, CDR2 SVGAGI (reference sequence). The CDR3 DNA reads TGTGCCAGCAGTAGAGCAGTTGGAGATACGCAGTATTTT. Encoded protein: CASSRAVGDTQYF.

To note about this clone: At the DNA level, this CDR3 is encoded by other sequences in the same sample as well. The J gene is TRBJ1-5, the V gene TRBV30, with D possibly being TRBD1 (5 bases). V gave up 2 bases and J gave up 7 bases, with 12 bases separating them. This CDR3 contains 13 residues. Germline V gives CDR1 GTSNPN, CDR2 SVGIG (reference sequence). The CDR3 here is CAWSSQGGQPQHF. CDR3 DNA: TGTGCCTGGAGTTCCCAGGGAGGGCAGCCCCAGCATTTT.

CDR3 nucleotides: TGTGCCAGCTCACCACCAAGGACTAGCGGGAGTTTCGCAGATACGCAGTATTTT. Amino acid sequence: CASSPPRTSGSFADTQYF. The rearrangement links TRBV18 to TRBJ2-3; 13 nucleotides match TRBD2. CDR3 length: 18 residues. Germline loops: CDR1 KGHSH, CDR2 LQKENI. Trimming removed 0 bases from V and 4 bases from J; junction bases left unmatched: 7.

This chain links TRBV19 with TRBJ1-1; possibly TRBD1 for D (5 bases). CDR1 is LNHDA and CDR2 is SQIVND in the germline V gene (reference sequence). CDR3 length equals 17 residues. Trimming stripped 3 bases from V and 0 bases from J, with 17 bases between. CDR3 sequence: CASSMTSRGVMNTEAFF. CDR3 nucleotide sequence: TGTGCCAGTAGTATGACCTCCCGAGGGGTAATGAACACTGAAGCTTTCTTT.

The chain joins TRBV6-5 to TRBJ2-7, with D possibly matching TRBD1 (6 bases). The CDR3 is 14 residues long. The V gene's germline CDR1 is MNHEY and CDR2 SVGAGI. With 6 bases removed from V and 0 bases from J, the gap between germline ends came to 12 bases. CDR3 protein: CASRGTPSSYEQYF. The CDR3 DNA sequence: TGTGCCAGCAGGGGGACACCTTCCTCCTACGAGCAGTACTTC.